This T cell receptor beta chain was found in a study of post-analysis software for immune sequencing data. Overall study: Multiple sclerosis in the patients followed relapsing-remitting, secondary progressive and progressive-relapsing courses.

Findings and limits, study-wide: Controls had lower frequencies than patients of a handful of TRBV segments, which included TRBV5-6, TRBV5-1 and TRBV20-1. Normalized Chao1 diversity was significantly reduced in patients versus controls.

The CDR3 is 20 amino acids. In germline, CDR1 is KGHSH, CDR2 LQKENI. Trimming at V came to 6 bases and at J to 1 base, leaving 17 bases not matched to a gene. Built from TCR beta cDNA, the libraries had unique molecular identifiers in them. TCRdb ran MiXCR on the PCR reads and lists one entry per CDR3 protein. In the table there are over 700,000 distinct CDR3 sequences, 25% to 30% of which are singletons. In the case of this clonotype: Antigen: not known.

The chain links TRBV18 to TRBJ2-3, with 12 bases identical to TRBD2. This sequence originates from a girl aged 10 to 17 with multiple sclerosis. The sequenced sample was blood. The CDR3 nucleotides are TGTGCCAGCTCTCACCTAGCCCTAGCGGGAGGGCCCTCTGGCACAGATACGCAGTATTTT. It yields the protein CASSHLALAGGPSGTDTQYF.